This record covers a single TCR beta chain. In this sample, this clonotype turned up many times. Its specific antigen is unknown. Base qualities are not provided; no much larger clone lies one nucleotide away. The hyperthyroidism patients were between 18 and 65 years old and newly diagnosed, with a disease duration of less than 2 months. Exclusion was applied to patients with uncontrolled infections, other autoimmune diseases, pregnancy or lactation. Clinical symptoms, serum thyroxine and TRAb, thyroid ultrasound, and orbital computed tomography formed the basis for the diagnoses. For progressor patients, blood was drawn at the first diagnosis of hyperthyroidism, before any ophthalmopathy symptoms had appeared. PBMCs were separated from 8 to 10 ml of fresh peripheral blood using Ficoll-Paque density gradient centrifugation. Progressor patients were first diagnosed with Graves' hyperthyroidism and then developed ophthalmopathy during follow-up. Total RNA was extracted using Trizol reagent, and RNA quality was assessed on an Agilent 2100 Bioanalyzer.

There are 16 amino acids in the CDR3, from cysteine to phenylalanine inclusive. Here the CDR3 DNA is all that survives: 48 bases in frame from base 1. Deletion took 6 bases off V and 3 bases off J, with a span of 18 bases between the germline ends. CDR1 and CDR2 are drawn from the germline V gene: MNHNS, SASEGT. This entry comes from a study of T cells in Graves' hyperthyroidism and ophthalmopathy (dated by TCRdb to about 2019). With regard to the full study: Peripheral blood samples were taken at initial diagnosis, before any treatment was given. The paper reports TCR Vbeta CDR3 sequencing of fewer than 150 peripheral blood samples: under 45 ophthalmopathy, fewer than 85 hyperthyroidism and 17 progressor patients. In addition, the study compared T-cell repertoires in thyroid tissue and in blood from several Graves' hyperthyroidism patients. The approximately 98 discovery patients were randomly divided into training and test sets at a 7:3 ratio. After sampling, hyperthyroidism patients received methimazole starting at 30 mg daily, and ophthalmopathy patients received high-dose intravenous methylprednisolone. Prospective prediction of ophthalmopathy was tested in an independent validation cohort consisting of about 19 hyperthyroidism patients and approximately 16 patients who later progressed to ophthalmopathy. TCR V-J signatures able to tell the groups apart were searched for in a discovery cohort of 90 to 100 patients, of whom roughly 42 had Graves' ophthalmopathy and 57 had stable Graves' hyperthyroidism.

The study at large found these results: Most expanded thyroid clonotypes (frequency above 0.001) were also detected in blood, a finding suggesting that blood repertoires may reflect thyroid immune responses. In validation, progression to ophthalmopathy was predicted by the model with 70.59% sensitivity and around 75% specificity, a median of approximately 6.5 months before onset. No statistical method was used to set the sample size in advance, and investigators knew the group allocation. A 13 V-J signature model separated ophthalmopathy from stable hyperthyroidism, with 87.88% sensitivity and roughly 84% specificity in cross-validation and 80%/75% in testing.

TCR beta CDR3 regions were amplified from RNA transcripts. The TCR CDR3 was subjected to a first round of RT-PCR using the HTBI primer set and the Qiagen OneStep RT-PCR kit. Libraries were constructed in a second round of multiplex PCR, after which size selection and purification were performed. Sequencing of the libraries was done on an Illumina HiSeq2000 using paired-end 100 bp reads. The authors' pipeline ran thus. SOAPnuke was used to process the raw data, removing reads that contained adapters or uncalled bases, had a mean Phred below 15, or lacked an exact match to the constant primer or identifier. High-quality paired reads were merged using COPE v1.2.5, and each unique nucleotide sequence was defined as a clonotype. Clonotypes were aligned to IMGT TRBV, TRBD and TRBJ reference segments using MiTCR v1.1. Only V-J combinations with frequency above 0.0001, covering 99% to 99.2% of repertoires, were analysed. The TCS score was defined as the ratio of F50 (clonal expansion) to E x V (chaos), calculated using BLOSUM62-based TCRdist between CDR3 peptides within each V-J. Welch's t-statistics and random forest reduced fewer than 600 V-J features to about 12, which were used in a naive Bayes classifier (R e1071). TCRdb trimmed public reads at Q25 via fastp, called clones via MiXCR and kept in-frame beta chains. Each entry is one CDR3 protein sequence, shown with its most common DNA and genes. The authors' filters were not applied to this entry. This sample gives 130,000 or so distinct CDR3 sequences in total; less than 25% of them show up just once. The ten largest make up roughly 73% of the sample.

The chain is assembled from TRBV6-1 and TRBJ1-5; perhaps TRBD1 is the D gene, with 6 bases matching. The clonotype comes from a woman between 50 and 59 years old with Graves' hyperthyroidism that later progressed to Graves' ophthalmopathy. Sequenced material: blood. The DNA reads TGTGCCAGCAGACACCGGGACACTCCATCCAATCAGCCCCAGCATTTT. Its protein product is CASRHRDTPSNQPQHF.